This entry features one T cell receptor (beta chain) sequence. Its target is not known. The data derive from a study of shared clonotypes between healthy human individuals. Cells designated naive CD8 were CD45RO-negative and were positively selected for CCR7, with terminally differentiated effector memory CD45RA+ cells excluded. Per germline, CDR1 PRHDT and CDR2 FYEKMQ (reference sequence). The CDR3 consists of 13 residues. The ends were cut back, 5 bases at V and 4 bases at J, with 8 bases in the middle. The study, taken as a whole, reports: Donors were few, which limited the genetic and exposure-history diversity represented.

Sequencing was at deep level. Sorted-subset replicate PCR reactions contained 200 ng DNA, corresponding to tens of thousands of T cell genomes. Clones were sequenced by immunoSEQ multiplex PCR, and TCRdb holds only the in-frame ones, with some missing. The sample shows 1.5 million to 2.5 million clones, about 95% of them seen only once. The sequence came from a man aged 18-30 years in good health. The specimen was naive CD8+ T cells sorted from blood. This chain joins TRBV13 and TRBJ2-2; TRBD1 is a possible D gene (6 bases). Written as DNA, the CDR3 is TGTGCCAGCAGCCCGGACAGCACCGGGGAGCTGTTTTTT. Its translation is CASSPDSTGELFF.